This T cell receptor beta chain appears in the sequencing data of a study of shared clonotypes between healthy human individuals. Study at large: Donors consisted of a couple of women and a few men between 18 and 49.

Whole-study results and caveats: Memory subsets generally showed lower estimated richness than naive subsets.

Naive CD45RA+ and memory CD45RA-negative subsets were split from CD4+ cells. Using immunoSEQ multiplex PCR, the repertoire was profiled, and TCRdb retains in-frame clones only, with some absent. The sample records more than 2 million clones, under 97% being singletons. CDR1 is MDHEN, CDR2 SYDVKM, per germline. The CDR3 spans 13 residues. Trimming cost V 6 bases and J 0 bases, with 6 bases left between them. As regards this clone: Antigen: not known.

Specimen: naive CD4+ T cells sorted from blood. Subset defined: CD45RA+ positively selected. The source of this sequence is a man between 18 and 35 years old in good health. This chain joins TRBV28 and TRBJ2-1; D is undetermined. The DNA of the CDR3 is TGTGCCAGCAGGGGGAACTCCTACAATGAGCAGTTCTTC. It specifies CASRGNSYNEQFF.